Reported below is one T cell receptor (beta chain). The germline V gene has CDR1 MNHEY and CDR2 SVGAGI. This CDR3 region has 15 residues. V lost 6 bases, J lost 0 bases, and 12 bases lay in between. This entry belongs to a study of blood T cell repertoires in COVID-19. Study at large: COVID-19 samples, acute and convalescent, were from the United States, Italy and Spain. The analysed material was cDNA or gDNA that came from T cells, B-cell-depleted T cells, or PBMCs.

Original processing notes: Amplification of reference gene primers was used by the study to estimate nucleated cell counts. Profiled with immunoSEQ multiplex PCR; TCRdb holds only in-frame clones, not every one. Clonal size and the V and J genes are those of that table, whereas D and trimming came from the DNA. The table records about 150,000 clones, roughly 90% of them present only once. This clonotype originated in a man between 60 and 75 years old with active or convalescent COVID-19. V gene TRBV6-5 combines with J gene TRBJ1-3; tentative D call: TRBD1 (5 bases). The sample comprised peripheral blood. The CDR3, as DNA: TGTGCCAGCAGCCGACAGTACTCCTCTGGAAACACCATATATTTT. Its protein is CASSRQYSSGNTIYF.